Each of the 21 T cell receptor beta chains below was sequenced from the same sample in a study of PD-1 blockade in classical Hodgkin lymphoma. The data were produced by immunoSEQ multiplex PCR, yet TCRdb's version contains in-frame clones alone and is incomplete. The repertoire has about 90,000 clones, 85% to 95% of them found once; the top ten carry approximately 2.4%. All patients relapsed after autologous stem cell transplantation, and brentuximab vedotin exposure varied. Specimen: peripheral blood mononuclear cells (PBMCs), collected before the second cycle of nivolumab. The origin of the receptors is a human donor with classical Hodgkin lymphoma.

The gene calls are TRBV28 and TRBJ1-1, with D perhaps matching TRBD1 (5 bases). Germline V gives CDR1 MDHEN, CDR2 SYDVKM. V was cut by 4 bases and J by 1 base, with 19 bases left in between. The CDR3 totals 17 residues. The chain's CDR3 is CASSSLGTRDRNTEAFF. CDR3 sequence (DNA): TGTGCCAGCAGTTCACTCGGGACCCGAGACAGGAACACTGAAGCTTTCTTT.

The chain uses TRBV19 and TRBJ1-4; 7 bases are a match to TRBD1. This CDR3 region has 14 residues. Germline lookup yields CDR1 LNHDA and CDR2 SQIVND (reference sequence). V lost 9 bases, J lost 4 bases, and 8 bases stayed unmatched. CDR3 sequence reads: CASTKQGNNEKLFF. The CDR3 DNA sequence: TGTGCCAGCACCAAACAGGGGAATAATGAAAAACTGTTTTTT.

This chain links TRBV11-2 with TRBJ2-3; D is undetermined. CDR1 SGHAT and CDR2 FQNNGV come from the germline V gene. This CDR3 is built from 14 residues. Trimming removed 1 base at V and 2 bases at J, with 7 bases between. The CDR3 reads CASSLVLDTDTQYF. For the CDR3, the DNA is TGTGCCAGCAGCTTAGTACTGGACACAGATACGCAGTATTTT.

V is TRBV7-9 and J is TRBJ2-7, with 13 nucleotides matching TRBD2. Per germline, CDR1 SEHNR and CDR2 FQNEAQ (reference sequence). The CDR3 runs to 16 residues. J was trimmed by 2 bases and V by 5 bases; bases with no gene match: 6. CDR3 amino acids: CASSRGLAGVPYEQYF. CDR3 sequence (DNA): TGTGCCAGCAGCCGAGGACTAGCGGGAGTTCCCTACGAGCAGTACTTC.

The chain links TRBV6-6 to TRBJ1-5; D unresolved. This CDR3 has 15 residues. Germline V gene sequence: CDR1 MNHNY, CDR2 SVGAGI (reference sequence). V lost 2 bases and J lost 2, with 10 bases in between. The CDR3 is CASSYALAGNQPQHF. As DNA, the CDR3 is TGTGCCAGCAGTTACGCCCTCGCAGGCAATCAGCCCCAGCATTTT.

The chain employs TRBV27 and TRBJ2-1; 8 bases align to TRBD2. In germline, CDR1 is MNHEY, CDR2 SMNVEV (reference sequence). This CDR3 is built from 14 residues. J was trimmed by 5 bases and V by 5 bases; bases with no gene match: 5. The CDR3 nucleotides are TGTGCCAGCAGTAGCGGGGGCCAGCACAATGAGCAGTTCTTC. Translation gives CASSSGGQHNEQFF.

This chain connects TRBV4-1 to TRBJ2-1, with 12 bases identical to TRBD2. V was pared by 3 bases and J by 7 bases, with 10 bases of the junction left unmatched. Looked up from germline, CDR1 is MGHRA and CDR2 is YSYEKL. There are 17 residues in the CDR3. CDR3 nucleotide sequence: TGCGCCAGCAGCCAGGAACCCGGGACTAGCGGGTTTAATGAGCAGTTCTTC. It yields the protein CASSQEPGTSGFNEQFF.

The chain has TRBV6-5 and TRBJ2-5; 7 bases align to TRBD1. The V segment lost 8 bases and the J segment 3 bases; nucleotides outside the gene matches: 6. The CDR3 sequence is 13 residues long. Germline loops: CDR1 MNHEY, CDR2 SVGAGI. The CDR3: CASRWQGEETQYF. The CDR3 DNA reads as TGTGCCAGCCGGTGGCAGGGGGAAGAGACCCAGTACTTC.

This sequence joins TRBV5-4 and TRBJ2-7; tentative D call: TRBD2 (5 bases). V was pared by 4 bases and J by 5 bases, with 10 bases between. The CDR3 loop spans 12 amino acids. CDR1 and CDR2 from the germline V gene are SGHNT and YYREEE (reference sequence). The CDR3 loop reads CASSGSSDEQYF. In DNA form, the CDR3 reads TGTGCCAGCAGCGGGAGTAGCGACGAGCAGTACTTC.

This chain uses TRBV5-1 with TRBJ2-5; D call uncertain. Germline V gives CDR1 SGHRS, CDR2 YFSETQ. V shed 2 bases and J shed 4 bases, with 18 bases lying between them. There are 16 residues in the CDR3. The CDR3 DNA reads TGCGCCAGCAGCTTTGAATCGGCTCAGAGAAGAGAGACCCAGTACTTC. It encodes CASSFESAQRRETQYF.

The J gene is TRBJ2-7, the V gene TRBV27, with D possibly matching TRBD2 (5 bases). The V gene lost 7 bases and the J gene lost 2 bases, with 18 bases spanning the gap. This CDR3 spans 15 amino acids. Germline V gene sequence: CDR1 MNHEY, CDR2 SMNVEV (reference sequence). The CDR3 nucleotides are TGTGCCAGCACCGCGACCGGGAAGGCACCCTACGAGCAGTACTTC. Encoded protein: CASTATGKAPYEQYF.

The chain links TRBV10-1 to TRBJ2-2, with 11 bases fitting TRBD2. The CDR3 is made up of 17 amino acids. The germline CDR1 and CDR2 sequences are WNHNN and SYGVQD (reference sequence). J gave up 3 bases and V 4 bases, and 7 bases lay outside the gene matches. CDR3 loop: CASSAHGGLADTGELFF. The CDR3 DNA follows: TGCGCCAGCAGTGCACATGGGGGACTAGCGGACACCGGGGAGCTGTTTTTT.

The chain is built from TRBV27 and TRBJ2-1, with D possibly being TRBD2 (6 bases). The V gene's germline CDR1 is MNHEY and CDR2 SMNVEV (reference sequence). The CDR3 extends over 15 amino acids. V lost 7 bases and J 2 bases, leaving 15 bases between the germline ends. The CDR3 DNA reads TGTGCCAGCACCCCGGAGGGTCTAACCTACAATGAGCAGTTCTTC. This codes for CASTPEGLTYNEQFF.

V gene TRBV4-1 combines with J gene TRBJ1-4, with D maybe TRBD1 (5 bases). This CDR3 spans 17 amino acids. The germline V gene has CDR1 MGHRA and CDR2 YSYEKL. V was cut by 0 bases and J by 5 bases, with 16 bases left in between. CDR3 loop: CASSQDMRWGGNEKLFF. The CDR3 DNA reads as TGCGCCAGCAGCCAAGATATGAGATGGGGGGGGAATGAAAAACTGTTTTTT.

The CDR3 nucleotides read TGTGCCAGCAGCTTAGTTCTGGGGAACACTGAAGCTTTCTTT. It yields the protein CASSLVLGNTEAFF. The chain has TRBV7-8 and TRBJ1-1; D not certain. V was clipped by 1 base and J by 1 base, with 7 bases between them. The CDR3 consists of 14 residues. Germline V lookup: CDR1 SGHVS, CDR2 FQNEAQ.

V gene TRBV18 combines with J gene TRBJ2-4; 8 nucleotides agree with TRBD1. Per the germline V gene, CDR1 is KGHSH and CDR2 is LQKENI. V was clipped by 3 bases and J by 9 bases; unmatched bases: 7. This CDR3 has 14 amino acids. Here the CDR3 reads CASSPGQGGGIQYF. CDR3 sequence (DNA): TGTGCCAGCTCACCTGGACAGGGAGGCGGCATTCAGTACTTC.

The V gene is TRBV7-7, the J gene TRBJ2-2; 11 bases line up with TRBD2. V gave up 0 bases and J gave up 2 bases; unmatched junction bases: 8. This CDR3 comprises 19 residues. Per the germline V gene, CDR1 is SSHAT and CDR2 is FNYEAQ (reference sequence). This chain's CDR3 is CASSLAAVAGGVNTGELFF. The DNA of the CDR3 is TGTGCCAGCAGCTTAGCGGCGGTAGCGGGAGGGGTCAACACCGGGGAGCTGTTTTTT.

The chain couples TRBV7-2 to TRBJ2-7, with D perhaps matching TRBD1 (5 bases). V lost 5 bases, J lost 1 base, and 18 bases lay in between. CDR3 length: 16 amino acids. The germline V gene encodes CDR1 SGHTA and CDR2 FQGNSA. CDR3 coding DNA: TGTGCCAGCAGCCCTAGGGTCCCAGGGCCGTCCTACGAGCAGTACTTC. It translates to CASSPRVPGPSYEQYF. The complete variable domain, with remaining parts taken from reference TRBV7-2 and TRBJ2-7, reads GAGVSQSPSNKVTEKGKDVELRCDPISGHTALYWYRQSLGQGLEFLIYFQGNSAPDKSGLPSDRFSAERTGGSVSTLTIQRTQQEDSAVYLCASSPRVPGPSYEQYFGPGTRLTVT.

This chain joins TRBV28 and TRBJ2-3; D uncertain. The CDR3 spans 10 residues. In germline, CDR1 is MDHEN, CDR2 SYDVKM. Deletions cut 10 bases from V and 6 bases from J, with 8 bases between. The CDR3 reads CATYADTQYF. The DNA for the CDR3 is TGTGCCACCTACGCGGATACGCAGTATTTT.

V usage is TRBV5-6 and J usage is TRBJ2-7; 9 bases are shared with TRBD2. Germline V gene data show CDR1 as SGHDT and CDR2 as YYEEEE. The length of the CDR3 is 14 residues. V lost 4 bases, J lost 6 bases, and 8 bases stayed unmatched. The CDR3 is CASSRGLAGSEQYF. Written as DNA, the CDR3 is TGTGCCAGCAGCCGGGGACTAGCAGGTTCCGAGCAGTACTTC.

This chain uses TRBV30 with TRBJ1-5; weak D call: TRBD1 (5 bases). CDR1 and CDR2 (germline): GTSNPN, SVGIG (reference sequence). This CDR3 contains 14 residues. Trimming stripped 0 bases from V and 6 bases from J, with 12 bases between. The DNA of the CDR3 is TGTGCCTGGAGTGTACCAAATCAGGGTCAGCCCCAGCATTTT. Translating gives CAWSVPNQGQPQHF.